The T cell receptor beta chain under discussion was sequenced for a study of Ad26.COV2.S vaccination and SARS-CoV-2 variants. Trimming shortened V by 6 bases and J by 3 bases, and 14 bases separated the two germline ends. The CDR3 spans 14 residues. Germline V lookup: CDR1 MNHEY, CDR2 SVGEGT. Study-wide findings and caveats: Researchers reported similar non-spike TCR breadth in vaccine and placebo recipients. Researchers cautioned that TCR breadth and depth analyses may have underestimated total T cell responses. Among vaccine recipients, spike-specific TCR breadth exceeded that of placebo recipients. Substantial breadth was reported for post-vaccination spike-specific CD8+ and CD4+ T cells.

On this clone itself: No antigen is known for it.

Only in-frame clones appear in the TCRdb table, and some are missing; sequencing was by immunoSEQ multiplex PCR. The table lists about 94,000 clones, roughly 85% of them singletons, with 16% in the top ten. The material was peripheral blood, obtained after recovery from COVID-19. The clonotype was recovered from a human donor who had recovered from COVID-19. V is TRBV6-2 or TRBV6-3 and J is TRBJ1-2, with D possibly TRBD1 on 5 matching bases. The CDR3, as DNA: TGTGCCAGCAGCAAACAGCAGGGACACTATGGCTACACCTTC. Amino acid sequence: CASSKQQGHYGYTF.